This passage covers 11 T cell receptor beta chains from one sample sequenced in a study of T cell repertoires in cytomegalovirus infection. TCRdb recomputed calls from the reads with MiXCR, one row per CDR3 protein. The repertoire consists of about 490,000 distinct CDR3 sequences, with about 15% occurring once and the leading ten covering approximately 24%. The material sequenced was CD8+ T cells from PBMCs. Source of these receptors: a human donor in good health (CMV status not recorded). Some clones in this sample may be carry-over from other donors' samples.

This clonotype was observed a few times. J is TRBJ1-1 and V is TRBV4-1; TRBD1 might be the D (6 bases). Germline CDR1 is MGHRA and CDR2 is YSYEKL. The V gene lost 7 bases and the J gene lost 3 bases, with 18 bases spanning the gap. The CDR3 is 15 amino acids. The DNA of the CDR3 is TGCGCCAGCACCAGGGGAGGGGCGGGGGACACTGAAGCTTTCTTT. This encodes CASTRGGAGDTEAFF.

The chain has TRBV20-1 and TRBJ2-7, with D possibly matching TRBD1 (6 bases). The V gene's germline CDR1 is DFQATT and CDR2 SNEGSKA (reference sequence). The CDR3 totals 15 residues. V was shortened by 0 bases and J by 0 bases, with 12 bases between the two germline ends. The CDR3 sequence: CSARDLQGLSYEQYF. In DNA form, the CDR3 reads TGCAGTGCTAGAGATCTCCAGGGGCTCTCCTACGAGCAGTACTTC.

This clonotype has a count of ten or more. The V call is TRBV10-3, the J call TRBJ2-5; 10 nucleotides line up with TRBD1. With 7 bases clipped from V and 5 bases from J, the junction kept 16 bases outside the gene matches. The CDR3 runs to 17 residues. Germline values: CDR1 ENHRY, CDR2 SYGVKD. This CDR3 is CAITGRDRGPQIETQYF. The DNA for the CDR3 is TGTGCCATCACCGGCAGGGACAGGGGCCCCCAGATCGAGACCCAGTACTTC.

This clonotype was seen once. This sequence joins TRBV7-9 and TRBJ1-2; 8 bases fit TRBD1. This CDR3 is 15 amino acids long. Germline CDR1 reads SEHNR; CDR2 reads FQNEAQ (reference sequence). The J segment lost 8 bases and the V segment lost 5 bases, leaving 13 bases of the junction unmatched. Written as DNA, the CDR3 is TGTGCCAGCAGCCCCATCCTGACAGGGGATCACGGCTACACCTTC. Amino acids: CASSPILTGDHGYTF.

In its sample, this clonotype was seen many times. This chain joins TRBV7-9 and TRBJ2-3, with TRBD2 identical over 8 bases. Germline V lookup: CDR1 SEHNR, CDR2 FQNEAQ (reference sequence). V shed 4 bases and J 5 bases; nucleotides not matched to a gene: 11. This CDR3 contains 16 residues. The CDR3 spells CASSSFGGGAGDTQYF. In DNA form, the CDR3 reads TGTGCCAGCAGCTCCTTCGGGGGGGGAGCTGGAGATACGCAGTATTTT.

This clonotype was counted at least ten times. The chain employs TRBV4-2 and TRBJ2-7; D may be TRBD2 (6 bases). V was shortened by 3 bases and J by 5 bases, with 17 bases between the two germline ends. Germline-derived CDR1 and CDR2 are LGHNA and YNFKEQ. The CDR3 loop spans 15 amino acids. CDR3 loop: CASSQRLSGRNEQYF. As DNA, the CDR3 is TGTGCCAGCAGCCAGCGACTAAGCGGGCGCAACGAGCAGTACTTC.

Of note for this clonotype: A read error may explain this, as a much larger clone is one base away. The gene calls are TRBV27 and TRBJ1-1; 11 bases line up with TRBD1. Germline V gene sequence: CDR1 MNHEY, CDR2 SMNVEV (reference sequence). This CDR3 comprises 14 residues. The V segment lost 6 bases and the J segment 3 bases; nucleotides outside the gene matches: 3. Here the CDR3 reads CASSGDRGDTEAFF. The CDR3 nucleotides are TGTGCCAGCAGCGGGGACAGGGGGGACACTGAAGCTTTCTTT.

This chain connects TRBV28 to TRBJ1-1, with D maybe TRBD1 (6 bases). Looked up from germline, CDR1 is MDHEN and CDR2 is SYDVKM. With 6 bases removed from V and 7 bases from J, the gap between germline ends came to 15 bases. The CDR3 totals 13 residues. The CDR3 sequence is CASRLRLQGEAFF. In nucleotides, the CDR3 is TGTGCCAGCAGACTTCGACTACAGGGTGAAGCTTTCTTT. Full variable domain (remainder filled in from reference TRBV28 and TRBJ1-1): DVKVTQSSRYLVKRTGEKVFLECVQDMDHENMFWYRQDPGLGLRLIYFSYDVKMKEKGDIPEGYSVSREKKERFSLILESASTNQTSMYLCASRLRLQGEAFFGQGTRLTVV.

This clonotype was seen many times. V and J are TRBV7-9 and TRBJ2-7; 8 positions match TRBD2. V lost 5 bases, J lost 2 bases, and 11 bases stayed unmatched. This CDR3 comprises 16 residues. The V gene's germline CDR1 is SEHNR and CDR2 FQNEAQ (reference sequence). In DNA form, the CDR3 reads TGTGCCAGCAGCCAAGAAAGCGGGAGAGCCGCCTACGAGCAGTACTTC. Its translation: CASSQESGRAAYEQYF.

This clonotype was detected only a few times. J is TRBJ1-1 and V is TRBV6-5; 11 bases fit TRBD1. Germline V gene sequence: CDR1 MNHEY, CDR2 SVGAGI. This CDR3 contains 18 residues. V dropped 6 bases and J dropped 2; count of bases not matched to a gene: 14. The CDR3, as DNA: TGTGCCAGCAGCCCTTGGACAGGGGGCAAGAGGTTAAACACTGAAGCTTTCTTT. Its protein is CASSPWTGGKRLNTEAFF.

Many counts were recorded for this clonotype. The J gene is TRBJ2-1, the V gene TRBV7-6, with a possible D match to TRBD2 (5 bases). Germline V CDR1 and CDR2: SGHVS, FNYEAQ. Between the trimmed V and J ends, which lost 0 bases and 7 bases, there was a span of 22 bases. This CDR3 is built from 18 residues. The chain's CDR3 is CASSLASTVGTRRNEQFF. The CDR3 nucleotides are TGTGCCAGCAGCTTAGCCTCCACTGTGGGAACTAGACGGAATGAGCAGTTCTTC.